The rows below give T cell receptor beta chains drawn from one sample of a study of cytomegalovirus exposure and HLA in healthy donors. The protocol was immunoSEQ multiplex PCR, while the TCRdb copy is restricted to in-frame clones and leaves out a portion. The repertoire includes nearly 110,000 clones, around 85% of them detected once, and about 3.6% sits in the top ten. Sequenced sample: PBMCs. The receptors here all came from a man aged 60 to 69 in good health and CMV-seronegative. The CDR3 runs from the conserved cysteine through the conserved F or W. A D gene is named only where the DNA matches it firmly. Size tells how often a clone was seen (once, few, many) or the class of an expanded clone, and some rows leave it out.

j_call d_call clone_size v_call cdr3_aa cdr3_nt
TRBJ2-5 - few TRBV7-9 CASSPRGPETQYF TGTGCCAGCAGCCCCAGGGGCCCCGAGACCCAGTACTTC
TRBJ1-2 TRBD1 - TRBV7-3 CASSPGTGLSNYGYTF TGTGCCAGCAGCCCCGGGACAGGGCTGTCAAACTATGGCTACACCTTC
TRBJ1-1 - once TRBV13 CASSLRSERSAFF TGTGCCAGCAGCTTGAGGTCAGAAAGGTCAGCTTTCTTT
TRBJ2-1 TRBD2 few TRBV12-5 CASGLVRTSGLQGQFF TGTGCTAGTGGTTTGGTTAGGACTAGCGGTCTTCAAGGGCAGTTCTTC
TRBJ2-7 - - TRBV15 CATSSRLGGEQYF TGTGCCACCAGCAGTCGGTTGGGGGGCGAGCAGTACTTC
TRBJ1-4 - - TRBV7-2 CASSFAGFEKLFF TGTGCCAGCAGCTTCGCAGGGTTTGAAAAACTGTTTTTT
TRBJ2-7 TRBD1 - TRBV14 CASSQSGQGISYEQYF TGTGCCAGCAGCCAGTCAGGACAGGGGATTTCTTACGAGCAGTACTTC
TRBJ1-1 - few TRBV7-6 CASSSLGVPNTEAFF TGTGCCAGCAGCTCTTTAGGGGTCCCGAACACTGAAGCTTTCTTT
TRBJ2-7 - - TRBV6-1 CASTRGQAGYEQYF TGTGCCAGCACGCGTGGACAAGCGGGCTACGAGCAGTACTTC
TRBJ1-2 - - TRBV25-1 CASSDGAHYGYTF TGTGCCAGCAGTGATGGGGCCCACTATGGCTACACCTTC
TRBJ2-1 TRBD2 few TRBV7-9 CASSLALAGTYNEQFF TGTGCCAGCAGCTTAGCGTTAGCGGGGACCTACAATGAGCAGTTCTTC
TRBJ2-1 - - TRBV7-2 CASSLRGGVSNEQFF TGTGCCAGCAGCTTACGAGGGGGGGTTAGCAATGAGCAGTTCTTC
TRBJ1-2 - few TRBV20-1 CSAPGGYTF TGCAGTGCCCCGGGAGGCTACACCTTC
TRBJ1-5 - - TRBV15 CATSVANQPQHF TGTGCCACCAGTGTGGCCAATCAGCCCCAGCATTTT
TRBJ2-3 TRBD2 - TRBV6-6 CASRPGTTSLDTQYF TGTGCCAGCAGACCCGGGACTACCAGTTTGGATACGCAGTATTTT
TRBJ1-4 - - TRBV6-5 CASGGNINEKLFF TGTGCTAGCGGAGGGAATATTAATGAAAAACTGTTTTTT
TRBJ1-3 - - TRBV2 CASSAQAALGNTIYF TGTGCCAGCAGTGCCCAGGCCGCGCTTGGAAACACCATATATTTT
TRBJ1-1 TRBD1 few TRBV29-1 CSVGQGATEAFF TGCAGCGTGGGACAGGGGGCCACTGAAGCTTTCTTT
TRBJ2-5 TRBD2 once TRBV5-1 CASSLVSGDETQYF TGCGCCAGCAGCTTGGTTAGCGGGGACGAGACCCAGTACTTC
TRBJ1-2 TRBD1 few TRBV25-1 CASGGTGIFGYTF TGTGCCAGCGGAGGGACAGGGATTTTTGGCTACACCTTC
TRBJ2-1 - few TRBV10-3 CATQGQNYNEQFF TGTGCCACCCAGGGACAAAACTACAATGAGCAGTTCTTC
TRBJ1-1 - - TRBV5-1 CASSFTGYGTEAFF TGCGCCAGCAGCTTTACAGGGTACGGCACTGAAGCTTTCTTT
TRBJ2-2 - - TRBV9 CASSVISDTGELFF TGTGCCAGCAGCGTAATCAGTGACACCGGGGAGCTGTTTTTT
TRBJ1-2 - - TRBV4-2 CASSQRENYGYTF TGTGCCAGCAGCCAGAGGGAGAACTATGGCTACACCTTC
TRBJ1-1 - - TRBV15 CATSRDTRGSEAFF TGTGCCACCAGCAGAGATACGCGAGGGTCTGAAGCTTTCTTT
TRBJ2-7 TRBD1 - TRBV5-1 CASSLTGQGIEQYF TGCGCCAGCAGCTTGACGGGACAGGGGATCGAGCAGTACTTC
TRBJ1-3 - - TRBV6-1 CASREYASETGNTIYF TGTGCCAGCAGAGAATACGCGTCGGAGACTGGAAACACCATATATTTT
TRBJ1-1 - - TRBV4-3 CASSQERGWTEAFF TGCGCCAGCAGCCAAGAAAGGGGATGGACTGAAGCTTTCTTT
TRBJ1-1 TRBD1 - TRBV5-5 CASSPRQGGTEAFF TGTGCCAGCAGCCCCCGACAGGGAGGCACTGAAGCTTTCTTT
TRBJ2-3 - - TRBV29-1 CSVEGRGFDTQYF TGCAGCGTTGAAGGACGAGGTTTTGATACGCAGTATTTT
TRBJ1-5 - - TRBV6-5 CASRPTGGRPQHF TGTGCCAGCAGACCGACTGGGGGCAGGCCCCAGCATTTT
TRBJ2-3 TRBD2 - TRBV5-1 CASSLVPGRGTDTQYF TGCGCCAGCAGCTTGGTCCCAGGGAGGGGTACGGATACGCAGTATTTT
TRBJ1-2 - - TRBV6-1 CASSGGLPSGGYTF TGTGCCAGCAGTGGGGGACTCCCCTCGGGTGGCTACACCTTC
TRBJ2-7 TRBD2 - TRBV2 CATKLIAGGQTYEQYF TGTGCCACCAAATTGATAGCGGGGGGCCAAACCTACGAGCAGTACTTC
TRBJ2-1 - - TRBV19 CASSRTVNEQFF TGTGCCAGTAGTAGGACAGTCAATGAGCAGTTCTTC
TRBJ1-4 - - TRBV11-2 CASSSGTLNEKLFF TGTGCCAGCAGCTCCGGGACTCTGAATGAAAAACTGTTTTTT
TRBJ1-1 - - TRBV2 CATGGGNTEAFF TGTGCCACCGGGGGGGGAAACACTGAAGCTTTCTTT
TRBJ2-2 - - TRBV5-1 CASSQRGITNTGELFF TGCGCCAGCTCGCAGAGGGGGATTACGAACACCGGGGAGCTGTTTTTT
TRBJ1-2 - - TRBV6-1 CASSLGQYYGYTF TGTGCCAGCAGCCTAGGACAGTATTATGGCTACACCTTC
TRBJ1-1 TRBD1 - TRBV2 CASRSPGQGLTEAFF TGTGCCAGCAGATCGCCGGGACAGGGGCTAACTGAAGCTTTCTTT
TRBJ2-1 TRBD2 - TRBV11-2 CASRDGSGGYNEQFF TGTGCCAGCAGGGACGGGTCGGGGGGGTACAATGAGCAGTTCTTC
TRBJ2-2 - - TRBV6-5 CASLGQSNTGELFF TGTGCCAGCTTGGGGCAGTCGAACACCGGGGAGCTGTTTTTT
TRBJ1-2 TRBD1 - TRBV18 CASSPEGARGYTF TGTGCCAGCTCACCGGAGGGGGCGCGGGGCTACACCTTC
TRBJ1-5 TRBD1 - TRBV2 CASSGVRQGGYSNQPQHF TGTGCCAGCAGTGGGGTACGACAGGGGGGATATAGCAATCAGCCCCAGCATTTT
TRBJ1-5 - few TRBV6-1 CASSEYVGNQPQHF TGTGCCAGCAGTGAATATGTAGGCAATCAGCCCCAGCATTTT
TRBJ2-5 TRBD2 - TRBV5-8 CASSLSGLAGGQETQYF TGTGCCAGCAGCTTATCCGGACTAGCGGGGGGACAAGAGACCCAGTACTTC
TRBJ2-7 TRBD1 - TRBV2 CASRRDRPSYEQYF TGTGCCAGCCGCCGGGACAGGCCGTCCTACGAGCAGTACTTC
TRBJ1-1 - - TRBV19 CASLRGRMNTEAFF TGTGCCAGCCTGAGAGGGAGAATGAACACTGAAGCTTTCTTT
TRBJ2-1 TRBD2 - TRBV7-9 CASSLRLAGGKNTNNEQFF TGTGCCAGCAGCCTCAGACTAGCGGGGGGAAAAAATACTAACAATGAGCAGTTCTTC
TRBJ1-5 TRBD1 - TRBV5-6 CASSLYGTGNQPQHF TGTGCCAGCAGCTTGTACGGGACAGGCAATCAGCCCCAGCATTTT
TRBJ1-2 TRBD1 - TRBV15 CATSPQGAGGYTF TGTGCCACCAGTCCACAGGGGGCGGGAGGCTACACCTTC
TRBJ2-1 TRBD2 - TRBV5-8 CASSQPRGRGGYNEQFF TGTGCCAGCAGCCAACCCCGCGGTCGCGGGGGGTACAATGAGCAGTTCTTC
TRBJ1-2 TRBD1 - TRBV7-2 CASSSGTGAFYGYTF TGTGCCAGCAGCTCCGGGACAGGGGCTTTCTATGGCTACACCTTC
TRBJ2-4 - many TRBV10-3 CAISETGNIQYF TGTGCCATCAGTGAGACAGGGAACATTCAGTACTTC
TRBJ2-7 - - TRBV4-2 CASSQAGAFVEQYF TGTGCCAGCAGCCAAGCTGGGGCCTTCGTGGAGCAGTACTTC
TRBJ1-4 TRBD1 - TRBV5-1 CASSPLTGMGEKLFF TGCGCCAGCAGCCCGCTGACAGGGATGGGTGAAAAACTGTTTTTT